Below are 26 T cell receptor beta chains sequenced from a single sample in a study of patients and donors after allogeneic stem cell transplantation. TCRdb redid the calling of the RT-PCR reads with MiXCR, one entry per CDR3 protein. This sample has hundreds of thousands of distinct CDR3 sequences, with 16% found just once. The specimen was blood, either unsorted or a sorted T cell fraction (not recorded which). The receptors were sampled from a human donor who was either an allogeneic HSCT recipient or a stem cell or donor lymphocyte infusion donor (not recorded which). It is not recorded whose cells these are; they may come from a transplant donor.

The chain recombines TRBV6-1 with TRBJ1-1; D remains unclear. V lost 7 bases and J lost 4, with 16 bases in between. The CDR3 runs 14 residues. The V gene's germline CDR1 is MNHNS and CDR2 SASEGT. The CDR3 DNA reads TGTGCCAGCACCCCGAGCTCCAGAGGCACTGAAGCTTTCTTT. This codes for CASTPSSRGTEAFF.

This clonotype was recorded a few times. The rearrangement links TRBV5-4 to TRBJ1-1, with D uncertain. V was shortened by 5 bases and J by 8 bases, with 13 bases between the two germline ends. The CDR3 is 12 residues long. Germline CDR1 and CDR2: SGHNT and YYREEE (reference sequence). CDR3 nucleotides: TGTGCCAGCAGTCGAAACATCCCCGAAGCTTTCTTT. This encodes CASSRNIPEAFF.

This clonotype has just a few counts. This chain joins TRBV6-2 or TRBV6-3 and TRBJ1-5; D unclear. Deletions cut 4 bases from V and 4 bases from J, with 14 bases between. CDR3 length: 15 amino acids. Germline lookup yields CDR1 MNHEY and CDR2 SVGEGT. CDR3 protein: CASSSQPNWNQPQHF. Here the CDR3 DNA reads TGTGCCAGCAGTTCCCAGCCGAATTGGAATCAGCCCCAGCATTTT.

This clonotype came up many times. The CDR3 coding sequence is TGCGCCAGCAGTGGGGGGCCTGTCACAGATACGCAGTATTTT. Translated, it gives CASSGGPVTDTQYF. The chain joins TRBV4-1 to TRBJ2-3; perhaps D is TRBD1 or TRBD2 (6 bases each). V was trimmed by 6 bases and J by 2 bases, leaving 12 bases between them. The CDR3 totals 14 residues. Germline lookup yields CDR1 MGHRA and CDR2 YSYEKL.

The V gene is TRBV29-1, the J gene TRBJ1-2; 12 bases fit TRBD1. CDR3 length: 14 amino acids. The V gene's germline CDR1 is SQVTM and CDR2 ANQGSEA. Trimming at V came to 6 bases and at J to 8 bases, leaving 10 bases not matched to a gene. CDR3 nucleotides: TGCAGCGTCGGGGACAGGGGGCGCGGATGGGGCTACACCTTC. It specifies CSVGDRGRGWGYTF.

The V and J genes are TRBV15 and TRBJ2-5, with D tentatively TRBD1 or TRBD2 (6 bases each). V lost 0 bases to trimming and J lost 5 bases, with 13 bases between them. Germline V gene sequence: CDR1 LNHNV, CDR2 YYDKDF (reference sequence). This CDR3 has 15 amino acids. The CDR3, as DNA: TGTGCCACCAGCAGAGATCGGAGGAGGGGGGAGACCCAGTACTTC. The encoded protein is CATSRDRRRGETQYF.

The rearrangement uses TRBV5-1 and TRBJ2-2; D is undetermined. The CDR3 covers 14 residues. The V and J ends lost 3 bases and 7 bases respectively, with 13 bases between them. Per germline, CDR1 SGHRS and CDR2 YFSETQ. DNA for the CDR3: TGCGCCAGCAGCTCTGACTGGCGGATCGGGGAGCTGTTTTTT. This translates into CASSSDWRIGELFF.

This clonotype has ten or more counts. This chain uses TRBV4-3 with TRBJ2-1; no reliable D call. The length of the CDR3 is 13 residues. Germline assignment: CDR1 LGHNA and CDR2 YSLEER. V lost 3 bases to trimming and J lost 6 bases, with 9 bases between them. This CDR3 reads CASSHPRGNEQFF. CDR3 nucleotide sequence: TGCGCCAGCAGCCACCCCCGAGGCAATGAGCAGTTCTTC.

CDR3 coding DNA: TGTGCCAGCAGTTTTGGCCCCTCCCCGACAGCTTCACATGAAAAACTGTTTTTT. Its protein product is CASSFGPSPTASHEKLFF. The chain is built from TRBV12-3 or TRBV12-4 and TRBJ1-4; D may be TRBD1 (5 bases). The CDR3 totals 18 residues. Between the trimmed V and J ends, which lost 3 bases and 6 bases, there was a span of 23 bases.

The V call is TRBV28, the J call TRBJ1-2; D uncertain. The ends were cut back, 3 bases at V and 7 bases at J, with 18 bases in the middle. This CDR3 contains 15 residues. CDR1 is MDHEN, CDR2 SYDVKM, per germline. In DNA, the CDR3 is TGTGCCAGCAGTTTCGCGTCGGCAGGCGGGCTTGGCTACACCTTC. It translates to CASSFASAGGLGYTF.

Here the CDR3 reads CAIDLAGGPTDTQYF. The CDR3 DNA follows: TGTGCCATCGACTTAGCGGGGGGGCCCACAGATACGCAGTATTTT. The rearrangement links TRBV10-3 to TRBJ2-3; 11 nucleotides match TRBD2. The ends lost 8 bases at V and 2 bases at J; junction bases unmatched: 6. From germline, CDR1 is ENHRY and CDR2 SYGVKD. This CDR3 comprises 15 residues.

This chain connects TRBV18 to TRBJ2-5; D is perhaps TRBD2 (5 bases). With 6 bases removed from V and 2 bases from J, the gap between germline ends came to 19 bases. The CDR3 is 16 amino acids. Germline CDR1 reads KGHSH; CDR2 reads LQKENI. This chain's CDR3 is CASSPFLTMMQETQYF. The CDR3 DNA reads TGTGCCAGCTCCCCTTTTCTGACTATGATGCAAGAGACCCAGTACTTC.

The V and J genes are TRBV7-9 and TRBJ1-3; D unclear. The V end lost 3 bases, the J end lost 0 bases, and 3 bases lay between the germline ends. The CDR3 totals 13 residues. Per the germline V gene, CDR1 is SEHNR and CDR2 is FQNEAQ (reference sequence). The CDR3 sequence: CASSLISGNTIYF. The DNA of the CDR3 is TGTGCCAGCAGCTTGATCTCTGGAAACACCATATATTTT.

This clonotype was seen a few times. CDR3 amino acids: CASSLRAADLWRNTIYF. CDR3 coding DNA: TGTGCCAGCAGCTTAAGAGCGGCAGATCTTTGGAGAAACACCATATATTTT. This rearrangement joins TRBV7-8 to TRBJ1-3; no firm D call. Germline loops: CDR1 SGHVS, CDR2 FQNEAQ. Trimming shortened V by 2 bases and J by 5 bases, and 19 bases separated the two germline ends. The CDR3 is 17 amino acids.

This clonotype turned up a few times. The rearrangement joins TRBV7-9 to TRBJ1-5; 12 bases map to TRBD1. Losses at the gene ends were 5 bases for V and 4 bases for J; bases not matched to a gene: 3. CDR3 length equals 15 residues. Germline-derived CDR1 and CDR2 are SEHNR and FQNEAQ (reference sequence). For the CDR3, the DNA is TGTGCCAGCAGCGGGGGACAGGGGGCAAATCAGCCCCAGCATTTT. Residues: CASSGGQGANQPQHF.

This clonotype came up a few times. The V gene is TRBV2, the J gene TRBJ2-5; no clear D gene. CDR3 length: 14 amino acids. Germline loops: CDR1 SNHLY, CDR2 FYNNEI. V lost 6 bases, J lost 3 bases, and 14 bases lay in between. The CDR3 loop reads CASSPRGRKETQYF. The DNA for the CDR3 is TGTGCCAGCAGCCCTAGAGGCAGAAAAGAGACCCAGTACTTC.

This clonotype was counted ten times or more. The chain recombines TRBV11-1 with TRBJ2-2; D not resolved. V was pared by 2 bases and J by 4 bases, with 11 bases between. CDR1 is SGHAT and CDR2 is FQDESV in the germline V gene (reference sequence). This CDR3 has 15 amino acids. CDR3 in DNA: TGTGCCAGCAGCTTAAACTTCAAGAGCACCGGGGAGCTGTTTTTT. Amino acids: CASSLNFKSTGELFF.

This chain connects TRBV2 to TRBJ2-7; 12 bases agree with TRBD2. Germline V CDR1 and CDR2: SNHLY, FYNNEI. The length of the CDR3 is 16 residues. Trimming cost V 8 bases and J 5 bases; bases outside gene matches: 13. In DNA form, the CDR3 reads TGTGCCAGCCCCAAGGGGATCCGGACTAGCGGGAACGAGCAGTACTTC. It yields the protein CASPKGIRTSGNEQYF.

The rearrangement links TRBV24-1 to TRBJ1-2; 8 bases line up with TRBD1. The CDR3 totals 14 residues. CDR1 and CDR2 (germline): KGHDR, SFDVKD. Unmatched junction bases numbered 4, after V lost 4 bases and J lost 4 bases. This CDR3 is CATSDQDRAYGYTF. Here the CDR3 DNA reads TGTGCCACCAGTGACCAGGACAGGGCCTATGGCTACACCTTC.

As DNA, the CDR3 is TGCGCCAGCAGCGGATATCTGAGGTCACAGGGAGTTTACTATGGCTACACCTTC. As protein: CASSGYLRSQGVYYGYTF. J is TRBJ1-2 and V is TRBV5-1; a possible D gene is TRBD1 (6 bases). V lost 4 bases to trimming and J lost 3 bases, with 25 bases between them. Germline CDR1 SGHRS, CDR2 YFSETQ. This CDR3 spans 18 amino acids.

This clonotype was counted ten times or more. The V call is TRBV12-3 or TRBV12-4, the J call TRBJ1-5; 9 bases match TRBD1. The CDR3 totals 15 residues. V dropped 6 bases and J dropped 2; count of bases not matched to a gene: 5. In nucleotides, the CDR3 is TGTGCCAGCAGCCCAACAGGGGGCGGCAATCAGCCCCAGCATTTT. Encoded protein: CASSPTGGGNQPQHF.

This clonotype was counted only a few times. V usage is TRBV5-1 and J usage is TRBJ2-7; TRBD2 is a possible D gene (5 bases). CDR3 length: 12 residues. V dropped 2 bases and J dropped 6 bases, with 9 bases sitting between them. Germline V gene lookup returns CDR1 SGHRS and CDR2 YFSETQ. The CDR3 DNA reads as TGCGCCAGCAGCTTCCAGAGCGGCGAGCAGTACTTC. Amino acids: CASSFQSGEQYF.

This clonotype was recorded a few times. The rearrangement links TRBV20-1 to TRBJ1-1, with 7 nucleotides matching TRBD1. V dropped 6 bases and J dropped 0; count of bases not matched to a gene: 7. The germline gives CDR1 DFQATT, CDR2 SNEGSKA (reference sequence). The CDR3 has 14 residues. CDR3 nucleotide sequence: TGCAGTGCGGGGGGGCAGGGGGTGAACACTGAAGCTTTCTTT. This translates into CSAGGQGVNTEAFF.

This clonotype has more than one count but fewer than ten. This CDR3 reads CASSLDSPPGNTIYF. The CDR3 DNA reads as TGCGCCAGCAGCTTGGACAGTCCCCCCGGAAACACCATATATTTT. This chain joins TRBV5-1 and TRBJ1-3; no clear D gene. The CDR3 is 15 residues long. V lost 0 bases to trimming and J lost 4 bases, with 11 bases between them. Looked up from germline, CDR1 is SGHRS and CDR2 is YFSETQ.

This clonotype has a count of ten or more. The rearrangement joins TRBV5-1 to TRBJ2-1; TRBD2 matches 7 bases. This CDR3 has 15 residues. In germline, CDR1 is SGHRS, CDR2 YFSETQ. V dropped 0 bases and J dropped 3; count of bases not matched to a gene: 3. In DNA, the CDR3 is TGCGCCAGCAGCTTGGCGGGAGGAGGCTACAATGAGCAGTTCTTC. It encodes CASSLAGGGYNEQFF.

This chain links TRBV20-1 with TRBJ2-7, with a weak D call TRBD1 (5 bases). The germline V gene has CDR1 DFQATT and CDR2 SNEGSKA (reference sequence). The CDR3 covers 16 residues. V was cut by 0 bases and J by 0 bases, with 15 bases left in between. The CDR3 here is CSARDKRQGSSYEQYF. The CDR3 coding sequence is TGCAGTGCTAGAGATAAAAGGCAGGGCTCCTCCTACGAGCAGTACTTC.